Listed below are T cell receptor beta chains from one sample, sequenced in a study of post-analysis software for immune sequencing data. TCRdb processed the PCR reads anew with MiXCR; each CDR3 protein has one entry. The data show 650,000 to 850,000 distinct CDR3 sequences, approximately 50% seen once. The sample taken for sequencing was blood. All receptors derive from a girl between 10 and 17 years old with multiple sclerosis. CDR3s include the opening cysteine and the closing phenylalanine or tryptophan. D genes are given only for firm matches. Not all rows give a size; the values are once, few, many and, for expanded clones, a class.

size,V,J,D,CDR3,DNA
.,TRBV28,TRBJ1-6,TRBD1,CASSVGQHNSPLHF,TGTGCCAGCAGTGTGGGACAGCACAATTCACCCCTCCACTTT
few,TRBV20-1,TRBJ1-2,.,CSAARTGSMGYTF,TGCAGTGCCGCCCGGACCGGATCTATGGGCTACACCTTC
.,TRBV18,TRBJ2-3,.,CASSPGDTNTQYF,TGTGCCAGCTCACCAGGGGACACGAATACGCAGTATTTT
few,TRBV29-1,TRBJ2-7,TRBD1,CSVAPRQGVHEQYF,TGCAGCGTCGCGCCGCGCCAGGGGGTCCACGAGCAGTACTTC
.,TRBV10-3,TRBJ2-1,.,CAISELNRGGNEQFF,TGTGCCATCAGTGAGTTGAACAGGGGGGGAAATGAGCAGTTCTTC
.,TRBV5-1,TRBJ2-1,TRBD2,CASSPSGREYNEQFF,TGCGCCAGCAGCCCTAGCGGGAGGGAGTACAATGAGCAGTTCTTC
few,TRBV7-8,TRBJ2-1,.,CASSSGIQPLQEQFF,TGTGCCAGCAGCTCCGGTATACAACCCCTCCAGGAGCAGTTCTTC
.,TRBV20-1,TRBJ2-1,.,CSARSLMAEQFF,TGCAGTGCTAGATCCTTAATGGCCGAGCAGTTCTTC
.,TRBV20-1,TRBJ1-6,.,CSARDSQANSPLHF,TGCAGTGCTAGAGATAGCCAGGCCAATTCACCCCTCCACTTT
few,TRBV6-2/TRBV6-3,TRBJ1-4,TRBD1,CASSDYRGATNEKLFF,TGTGCCAGCAGTGACTACAGGGGAGCAACTAATGAAAAACTGTTTTTT
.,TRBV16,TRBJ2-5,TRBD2,CASSQLAGNQGETQYF,TGTGCCAGCAGCCAACTAGCGGGAAATCAGGGGGAGACCCAGTACTTC
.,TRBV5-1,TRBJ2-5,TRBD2,CASSRGPGLGGTQYF,TGCGCCAGCAGCCGGGGTCCGGGACTAGGAGGGACCCAGTACTTC